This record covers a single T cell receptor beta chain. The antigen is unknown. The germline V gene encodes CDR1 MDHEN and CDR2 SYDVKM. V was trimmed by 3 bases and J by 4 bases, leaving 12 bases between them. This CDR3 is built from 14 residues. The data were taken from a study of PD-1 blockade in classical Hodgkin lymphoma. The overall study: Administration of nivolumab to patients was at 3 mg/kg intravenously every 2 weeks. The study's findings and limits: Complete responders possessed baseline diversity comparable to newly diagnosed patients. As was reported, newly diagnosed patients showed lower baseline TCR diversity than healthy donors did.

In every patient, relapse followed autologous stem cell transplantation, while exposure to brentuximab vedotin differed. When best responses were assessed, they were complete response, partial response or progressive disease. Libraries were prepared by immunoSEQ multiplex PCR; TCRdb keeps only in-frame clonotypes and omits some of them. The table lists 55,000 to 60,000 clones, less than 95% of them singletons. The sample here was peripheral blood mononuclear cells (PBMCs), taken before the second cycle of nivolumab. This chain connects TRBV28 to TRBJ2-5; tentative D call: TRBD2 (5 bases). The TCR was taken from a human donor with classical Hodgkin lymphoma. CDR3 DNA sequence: TGTGCCAGCAGTTTTGCAGGAGCGGCAGAGACCCAGTACTTC. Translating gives CASSFAGAAETQYF.